These 14 T cell receptor beta chains were all obtained from the same sample, sequenced in a study of cytomegalovirus exposure and HLA in healthy donors. Primers: 60 Vbeta forward and 13 Jbeta reverse. Only in-frame clones appear in the TCRdb table, and some are missing; sequencing was by immunoSEQ multiplex PCR. Among over 85,000 clones listed, roughly four fifths were seen once. The source material was PBMCs. Receptor source: a man aged 40-49 years in good health and CMV-seronegative.

The gene calls are TRBV5-1 and TRBJ2-3; 9 bases align to TRBD1. The CDR3 consists of 16 residues. The trim removed 0 bases at V and 2 bases at J, leaving 4 bases unmatched. Germline V CDR1 and CDR2: SGHRS, YFSETQ. The DNA of the CDR3 is TGCGCCAGCAGCTTGGCCGGGACAGGGATCACAGATACGCAGTATTTT. Its protein product is CASSLAGTGITDTQYF.

This chain links TRBV6-1 with TRBJ1-2, with D maybe TRBD1 (5 bases). Germline V CDR1 and CDR2: MNHNS, SASEGT. The CDR3 covers 15 residues. Trimming stripped 8 bases from V and 0 bases from J, with 16 bases between. The CDR3 sequence is CASQRGGVPNYGYTF. CDR3 nucleotide sequence: TGTGCCAGCCAACGGGGAGGGGTTCCTAACTATGGCTACACCTTC.

Of note for this clone: Other DNA sequences within the sample encode an identical CDR3. The chain recombines TRBV27 with TRBJ1-4; D is uncertain. The CDR3 has 15 residues. V gave up 7 bases and J gave up 1 base, with 13 bases separating them. Germline values: CDR1 MNHEY, CDR2 SMNVEV (reference sequence). DNA of the CDR3: TGTGCCAGCAAACAGAGGGTAGGAACTAATGAAAAACTGTTTTTT. This gives the protein CASKQRVGTNEKLFF.

This clone showed up just a few times. V gene TRBV9 combines with J gene TRBJ1-3, with 9 positions matching TRBD1. The V gene end was trimmed by 4 bases and the J gene end by 4 bases; junction bases not matched to a gene: 9. The CDR3 is made up of 16 amino acids. Germline CDR1 is SGDLS and CDR2 is YYNGEE. The CDR3 spells CASSPHRGPSGNTIYF. In DNA, the CDR3 is TGTGCCAGCAGCCCTCACAGGGGGCCATCAGGAAACACCATATATTTT. Full variable domain (remainder filled in from reference TRBV9 and TRBJ1-3): DSGVTQTPKHLITATGQRVTLRCSPRSGDLSVYWYQQSLDQGLQFLIQYYNGEERAKGNILERFSAQQFPDLHSELNLSSLELGDSALYFCASSPHRGPSGNTIYFGEGSWLTVV.

This sequence joins TRBV7-6 and TRBJ1-4, with TRBD1 identical over 9 bases. Trimming at V came to 1 base and at J to 0 bases, leaving 6 bases not matched to a gene. The CDR3 consists of 18 residues. Germline V lookup: CDR1 SGHVS, CDR2 FNYEAQ. CDR3 region: CASSLETQGAPTNEKLFF. The CDR3 region has the DNA TGTGCCAGCAGCTTAGAAACACAGGGGGCGCCAACTAATGAAAAACTGTTTTTT.

The chain recombines TRBV6-6 with TRBJ1-1; 8 nucleotides align to TRBD1. Losses at the gene ends were 8 bases for V and 11 bases for J; bases not matched to a gene: 22. The germline V gene has CDR1 MNHNY and CDR2 SVGAGI (reference sequence). The CDR3 sequence is 16 residues long. The CDR3 sequence: CASAGRRDRPTLGAFF. The CDR3 nucleotides are TGTGCCAGCGCTGGGAGGCGGGACAGGCCAACCCTAGGGGCTTTCTTT.

This chain joins TRBV11-2 and TRBJ2-3, with a tentative D call TRBD1 (5 bases). This CDR3 contains 14 residues. V was pared by 6 bases and J by 2 bases, with 12 bases between. Per germline, CDR1 SGHAT and CDR2 FQNNGV. The CDR3 DNA sequence: TGTGCCAGCAGAGGGGTTCTGTCCACAGATACGCAGTATTTT. Translated: CASRGVLSTDTQYF.

The V call is TRBV9, the J call TRBJ1-5, with a tentative D call TRBD1 (6 bases). This CDR3 has 15 amino acids. Trimming took off 3 bases at V and 6 bases at J, with 16 bases between the two ends. Germline V gives CDR1 SGDLS, CDR2 YYNGEE. CDR3 sequence reads: CASSAPRTVSQPQHF. CDR3 nucleotide sequence: TGTGCCAGCAGCGCGCCACGGACAGTAAGTCAGCCCCAGCATTTT.

The chain uses TRBV28 and TRBJ2-5, with D perhaps matching TRBD2 (6 bases). The germline V gene has CDR1 MDHEN and CDR2 SYDVKM. Trimming removed 5 bases at V and 7 bases at J, with 11 bases between. This CDR3 spans 12 amino acids. DNA of the CDR3: TGTGCCAGCAGTAAGCCCGGGGGGACCCAGTACTTC. This translates into CASSKPGGTQYF.

V and J are TRBV30 and TRBJ1-4; 7 bases are a match to TRBD1. Germline-derived CDR1 and CDR2 are GTSNPN and SVGIG (reference sequence). CDR3 size: 15 residues. V was clipped by 4 bases and J by 2 bases; unmatched bases: 7. This CDR3 reads CAWKDREGTNEKLFF. The CDR3 DNA is TGTGCCTGGAAAGACAGGGAAGGGACTAATGAAAAACTGTTTTTT.

This chain joins TRBV29-1 and TRBJ1-1; 8 bases map to TRBD1. V lost 3 bases to trimming and J lost 0 bases; unmatched junction nucleotides: 3. Germline lookup yields CDR1 SQVTM and CDR2 ANQGSEA. This CDR3 region has 14 residues. The CDR3 loop reads CSVDRDRLNTEAFF. In DNA form, the CDR3 reads TGCAGCGTTGATCGGGACAGGCTGAACACTGAAGCTTTCTTT. Supplemented by reference TRBV29-1 and TRBJ1-1, the full variable domain reads SAVISQKPSRDICQRGTSLTIQCQVDSQVTMMFWYRQQPGQSLTLIATANQGSEATYESGFVIDKFPISRPNLTFSTLTVSNMSPEDSSIYLCSVDRDRLNTEAFFGQGTRLTVV.

The chain links TRBV7-8 to TRBJ2-7; TRBD1 might be the D (6 bases). This CDR3 spans 16 amino acids. CDR1 SGHVS and CDR2 FQNEAQ come from the germline V gene. The V end lost 2 bases, the J end lost 3 bases, and 17 bases lay between the germline ends. Here the CDR3 reads CASSLRAWGQDYEQYF. CDR3 bases: TGTGCCAGCAGCTTAAGGGCGTGGGGGCAAGACTACGAGCAGTACTTC. Supplemented by reference TRBV7-8 and TRBJ2-7, the full variable domain reads GAGVSQSPRYKVAKRGQDVALRCDPISGHVSLFWYQQALGQGPEFLTYFQNEAQLDKSGLPSDRFFAERPEGSVSTLKIQRTQQEDSAVYLCASSLRAWGQDYEQYFGPGTRLTVT.

The chain combines TRBV13 with TRBJ2-7, with 7 positions matching TRBD1. J lost 7 bases, V lost 5 bases, and 8 bases had no gene match. The V gene's germline CDR1 is PRHDT and CDR2 FYEKMQ (reference sequence). CDR3 length equals 13 residues. CDR3 nucleotide sequence: TGTGCCAGCAGCAGCGACCAGGGGGAAGAGCAGTACTTC. This sequence encodes CASSSDQGEEQYF.

V is TRBV6-1 and J is TRBJ2-5; TRBD2 matches 8 bases. The CDR3 has 13 residues. J was trimmed by 5 bases and V by 8 bases; bases with no gene match: 7. Germline CDR1 reads MNHNS; CDR2 reads SASEGT. This CDR3 is CASVAGGLETQYF. The CDR3 coding sequence is TGTGCCAGCGTGGCGGGGGGCCTGGAGACCCAGTACTTC.